This record concerns one TCR beta chain sequence. The antigen remains undetermined. PCR employed 60 Vbeta and 13 Jbeta primers. Measured with immunoSEQ multiplex PCR; TCRdb has only the in-frame clones, and not every one. The sample contains 90,000 or so clones, less than 80% of which appear only once. V dropped 5 bases and J dropped 1 base, with 14 bases sitting between them. Germline CDR1 reads KGHSH; CDR2 reads LQKENI. The CDR3 consists of 15 residues. These data are taken from a study of cytomegalovirus exposure and HLA in healthy donors. Study-level results: What TCR beta sequences reportedly achieved was accurate prediction of HLA-A and HLA-B alleles in most subjects. Many donors shared some public TCRs, even though most TCR sequences were rare. According to an earlier analysis, most TCR beta V segments yielded productive rearrangements about 90% or about 30% of the time.

Sequencing input: PBMCs. The receptor comes from a boy aged 5-17 years in good health and CMV-seropositive. V gene TRBV18 combines with J gene TRBJ1-1; D might be TRBD1 (6 bases). The CDR3: CASSNYRTENTEAFF. The CDR3 nucleotides are TGTGCCAGCTCAAACTACAGGACAGAGAACACTGAAGCTTTCTTT. Full variable domain (outside the CDR3, taken from reference TRBV18 and TRBJ1-1): NAGVMQNPRHLVRRRGQEARLRCSPMKGHSHVYWYRQLPEEGLKFMVYLQKENIIDESGMPKERFSAEFPKEGPSILRIQQVVRGDSAAYFCASSNYRTENTEAFFGQGTRLTVV.